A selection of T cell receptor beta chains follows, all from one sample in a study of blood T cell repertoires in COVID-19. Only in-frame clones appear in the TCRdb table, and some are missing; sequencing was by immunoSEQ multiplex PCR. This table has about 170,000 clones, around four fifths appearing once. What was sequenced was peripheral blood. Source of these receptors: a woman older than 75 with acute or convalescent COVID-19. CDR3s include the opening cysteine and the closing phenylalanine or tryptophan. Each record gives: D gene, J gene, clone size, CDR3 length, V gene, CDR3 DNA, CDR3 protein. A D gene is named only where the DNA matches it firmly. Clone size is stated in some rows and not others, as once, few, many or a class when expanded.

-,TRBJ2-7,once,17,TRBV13,TGTGCCAGCAGTTCGACTTCGACAGGCATAATTCCCCACGAGCAGTACTTC,CASSSTSTGIIPHEQYF
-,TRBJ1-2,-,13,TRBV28,TGTGCCAGCACCGAGGGAAGTATCTATGGCTACACCTTC,CASTEGSIYGYTF
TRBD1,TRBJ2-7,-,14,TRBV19,TGTGCCAGTAGTCCGACAGGGGGGTCCTACGAGCAGTACTTC,CASSPTGGSYEQYF
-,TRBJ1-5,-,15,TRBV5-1,TGCGCCAGCAGCTTGGAAGGGGATAGCAATCAGCCCCAGCATTTT,CASSLEGDSNQPQHF
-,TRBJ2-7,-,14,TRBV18,TGTGCCAGCTCACTCAGACAGAATTACTACGAGCAGTACTTC,CASSLRQNYYEQYF
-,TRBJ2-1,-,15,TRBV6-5,TGTGCCAGCAGTTACAGCCTAGCCACCTACAATGAGCAGTTCTTC,CASSYSLATYNEQFF
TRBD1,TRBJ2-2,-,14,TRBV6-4,TGTGCCAGCAGTGTCAGACAGGGGGCCGGGGAGCTGTTTTTT,CASSVRQGAGELFF
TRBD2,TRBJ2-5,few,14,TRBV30,TGTGCCTGGACGACTAGCGGGAGTAGAGAGACCCAGTACTTC,CAWTTSGSRETQYF
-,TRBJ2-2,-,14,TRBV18,TGTGCCAGCTCACCACAGGCTGGTAGCATGGAGATGTTTTTT,CASSPQAGSMEMFF
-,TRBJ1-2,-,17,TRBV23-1,TGCGCCAGCAGTCAATCGAACAGAACCTCCTTGAACTATGGCTACACCTTC,CASSQSNRTSLNYGYTF
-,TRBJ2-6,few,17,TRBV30,TGTGCCTGGAGTGCCACAATTACCCCCTCTGGGGCCAACGTCCTGACTTTC,CAWSATITPSGANVLTF
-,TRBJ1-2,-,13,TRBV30,TGTGCCTGGAGTCCTCAGGGTAACTATGGCTACACCTTC,CAWSPQGNYGYTF
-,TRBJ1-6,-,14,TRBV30,TGTGCCTGGAGTGTAGGCAGGGGAGGGTCACCCCTCCACTTT,CAWSVGRGGSPLHF
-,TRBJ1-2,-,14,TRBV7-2,TGTGCCAGCAGCCCGCGCTTTAATAACTATGGCTACACCTTC,CASSPRFNNYGYTF
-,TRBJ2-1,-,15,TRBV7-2,TGTGCCAGCAGCTTAGGACAGCCCGCCTACAATGAGCAGTTCTTC,CASSLGQPAYNEQFF
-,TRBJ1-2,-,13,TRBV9,TGTGCCAGCAGCGTAGTCGCAGGGCAGGGCTACACCTTC,CASSVVAGQGYTF
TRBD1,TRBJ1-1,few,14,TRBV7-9,TGTGCCAGCAGCTTCGGACAGGAGACCGTTCGAGCTTTCTTT,CASSFGQETVRAFF
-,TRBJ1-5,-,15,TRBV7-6,TGTGCCAGCAGCTTTGGCAGGGGCAAGAATCAGCCCCAGCATTTT,CASSFGRGKNQPQHF
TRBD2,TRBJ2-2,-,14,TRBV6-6,TGTGCCAGCAGGTCGGGGGGGAACACCGGGGAGCTGTTTTTT,CASRSGGNTGELFF
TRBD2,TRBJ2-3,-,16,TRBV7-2,TGTGCCAGCAGCTTAGCGGCGCTAGCGGGAGAAGATACGCAGTATTTT,CASSLAALAGEDTQYF
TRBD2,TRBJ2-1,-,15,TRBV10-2,TGCGCCAGCTCACTGGGACTAGGGTATGGCAATGAGCAGTTCTTC,CASSLGLGYGNEQFF
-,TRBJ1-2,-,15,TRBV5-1,TGCGCCAGCAGCTTTATGGAGGGCCGGGGCGATGGCTACACCTTC,CASSFMEGRGDGYTF
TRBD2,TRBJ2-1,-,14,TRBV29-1,TGCAGCGCCTGGGGGGGACTTAACTACAATGAGCAGTTCTTC,CSAWGGLNYNEQFF
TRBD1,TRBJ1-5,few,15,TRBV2,TGTGCCAGCAGTGATGGGGGACAGGGGAATCAGCCCCAGCATTTT,CASSDGGQGNQPQHF
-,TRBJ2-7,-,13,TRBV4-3,TGCGCCAGCAGCCAAGATCGAGGCCACGAGCAGTACTTC,CASSQDRGHEQYF
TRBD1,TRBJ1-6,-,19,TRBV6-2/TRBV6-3,TGTGCCAGCAGCCACGACGGGAGACAGGGGAGCTCCTATAATTCACCCCTCCACTTT,CASSHDGRQGSSYNSPLHF
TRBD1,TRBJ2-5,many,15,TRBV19,TGTGCCAGTAGTATAGGTTCGACAGGGAAAGAGACCCAGTACTTC,CASSIGSTGKETQYF
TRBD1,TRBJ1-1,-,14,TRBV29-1,TGCAGCGTTCGGCAGGGGGCAATGTGGACTGAAGCTTTCTTT,CSVRQGAMWTEAFF
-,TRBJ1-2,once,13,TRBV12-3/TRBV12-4,TGTGCCAGCAGTTTCGGGTCAGCCCATGGCTACACCTTC,CASSFGSAHGYTF
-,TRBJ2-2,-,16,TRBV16,TGTGCCAGCAGCCAATCCCCCCAGGGGTCCACCGGGGAGCTGTTTTTT,CASSQSPQGSTGELFF
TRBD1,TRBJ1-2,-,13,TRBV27,TGTGCCAGCAGAGCCCAGGGGGCGGATGGCTACACCTTC,CASRAQGADGYTF
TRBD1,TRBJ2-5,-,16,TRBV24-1,TGTGCCACCAGTGACCCGAGGGACGGACAGGGACAGACCCAGTACTTC,CATSDPRDGQGQTQYF
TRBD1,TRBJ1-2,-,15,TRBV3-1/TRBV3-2,TGTGCCAGCAGCCTATTGACAGGGGGTGTCTATGGCTACACCTTC,CASSLLTGGVYGYTF
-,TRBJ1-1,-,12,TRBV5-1,TGCGCCAGCAGCTTGGGGGGCCATGAAGCTTTCTTT,CASSLGGHEAFF
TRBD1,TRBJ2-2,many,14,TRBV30,TGTGCCAGGGCCGGGACAGGGGGAACCTGGGAGCTGTTTTTT,CARAGTGGTWELFF
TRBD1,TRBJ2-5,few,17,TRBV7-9,TGTGCCAGCAGCCCAACCTCCGGGACAGGGGGCGGAGAGACCCAGTACTTC,CASSPTSGTGGGETQYF
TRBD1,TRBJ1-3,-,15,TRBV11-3,TGTGCCAGCAGCTCGGACAGGCCTCCTGGAAATACCATATATTTT,CASSSDRPPGNTIYF
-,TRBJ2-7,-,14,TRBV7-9,TGTGCCAGCAGCCCCAGTCCGCTCTCCTACGAGCAGTACTTC,CASSPSPLSYEQYF
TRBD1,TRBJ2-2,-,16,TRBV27,TGTGCCAGCAGTCTAATGGGACAGGGGGCGGGCGGGGAGCTGTTTTTT,CASSLMGQGAGGELFF
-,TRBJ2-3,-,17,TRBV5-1,TGCGCCAGCAGCCCGCGACTAGAATGGGAGGGCACAGATACGCAGTATTTT,CASSPRLEWEGTDTQYF
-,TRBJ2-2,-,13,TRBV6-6,TGTGCCAGCAGCGAAACAGGCGGCGGGGAGCTGTTTTTT,CASSETGGGELFF
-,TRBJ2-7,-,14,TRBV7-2,TGTGCCAGCAGCTTAATGCGGCACCTTTACGAGCAGTACTTC,CASSLMRHLYEQYF